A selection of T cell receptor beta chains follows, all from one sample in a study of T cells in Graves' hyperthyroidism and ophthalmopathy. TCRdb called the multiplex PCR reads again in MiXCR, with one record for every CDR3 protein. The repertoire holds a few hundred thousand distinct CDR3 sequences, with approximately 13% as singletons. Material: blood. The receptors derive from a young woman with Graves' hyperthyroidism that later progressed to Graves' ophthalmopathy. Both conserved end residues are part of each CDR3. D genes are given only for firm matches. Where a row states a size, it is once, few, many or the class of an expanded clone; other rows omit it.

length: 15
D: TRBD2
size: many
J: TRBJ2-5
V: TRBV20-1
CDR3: CSATDPAGTQETQYF
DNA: TGCAGTGCTACTGATCCAGCGGGGACCCAAGAGACCCAGTACTTC

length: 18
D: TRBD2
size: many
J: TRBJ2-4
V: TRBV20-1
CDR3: CSARGLAGGPLAKNIQYF
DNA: TGCAGTGCTAGGGGACTAGCGGGAGGCCCGCTAGCCAAAAACATTCAGTACTTC

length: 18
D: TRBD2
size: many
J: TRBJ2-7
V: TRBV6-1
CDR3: CASSPRWTGSGRSYEQYF
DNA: TGTGCCAGCAGTCCCCGGTGGACGGGCAGCGGGAGATCCTACGAGCAGTACTTC

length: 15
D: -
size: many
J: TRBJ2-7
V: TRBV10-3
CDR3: CAISDRSSHSYEQYF
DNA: TGTGCCATCAGTGATAGGTCTAGCCACTCCTACGAGCAGTACTTC

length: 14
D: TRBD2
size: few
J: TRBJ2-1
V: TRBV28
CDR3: CASSLGGLVREQFF
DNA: TGTGCCAGCAGTTTAGGGGGACTAGTACGTGAGCAGTTCTTC

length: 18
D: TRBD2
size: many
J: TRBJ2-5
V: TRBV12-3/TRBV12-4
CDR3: CASSKRQAGGIFGETQYF
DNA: TGTGCCAGCAGTAAGCGACAAGCGGGAGGTATTTTCGGAGAGACCCAGTACTTC

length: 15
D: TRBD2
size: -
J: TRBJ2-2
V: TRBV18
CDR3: CASSPPRGETGELFF
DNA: TGTGCCAGCTCACCACCGCGGGGGGAGACCGGGGAGCTGTTTTTT

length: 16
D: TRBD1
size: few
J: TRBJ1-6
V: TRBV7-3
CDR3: CASSQTGPLYNSPLHF
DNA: TGTGCCAGCAGCCAGACAGGGCCTCTCTATAATTCACCCCTCCACTTT

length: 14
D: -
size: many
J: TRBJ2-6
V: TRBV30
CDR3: CAWSVPTGANVLTF
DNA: TGTGCCTGGAGTGTACCCACTGGGGCCAACGTCCTGACTTTC

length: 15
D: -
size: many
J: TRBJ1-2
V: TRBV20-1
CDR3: CSARGQAPAFYGYTF
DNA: TGCAGTGCTAGAGGGCAGGCCCCCGCGTTCTATGGCTACACCTTC

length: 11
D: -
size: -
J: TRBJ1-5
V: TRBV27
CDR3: CASGPDQPQHF
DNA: TGTGCCAGCGGGCCTGATCAGCCCCAGCATTTT

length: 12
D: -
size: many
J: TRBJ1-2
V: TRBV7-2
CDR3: CASSFRNYGYTF
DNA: TGTGCCAGCAGCTTTCGAAACTATGGCTACACCTTC

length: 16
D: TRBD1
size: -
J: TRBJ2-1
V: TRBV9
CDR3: CASGLRQGISYNEQFF
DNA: TGTGCCAGCGGCCTCCGACAGGGAATATCCTACAATGAGCAGTTCTTC

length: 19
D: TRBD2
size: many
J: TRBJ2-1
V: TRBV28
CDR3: CASGAVRTSGRMNANEQFF
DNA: TGTGCCAGTGGGGCGGTGAGGACTAGCGGGAGGATGAACGCCAATGAGCAGTTCTTC

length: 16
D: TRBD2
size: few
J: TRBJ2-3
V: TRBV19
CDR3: CASSIDRSGSPDTQYF
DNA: TGTGCCAGTAGTATAGATAGGAGCGGGAGCCCAGATACGCAGTATTTT

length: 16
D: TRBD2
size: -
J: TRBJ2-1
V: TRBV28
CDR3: CASSLTSGRAGNEQFF
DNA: TGTGCCAGCAGTTTAACTAGCGGGAGGGCCGGCAATGAGCAGTTCTTC

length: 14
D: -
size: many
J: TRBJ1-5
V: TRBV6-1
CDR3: CASSEAQGQQPQHF
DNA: TGTGCCAGCAGTGAAGCCCAGGGGCAGCAGCCCCAGCATTTT

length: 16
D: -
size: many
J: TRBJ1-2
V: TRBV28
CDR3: CASSLGGAGMAYGYTF
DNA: TGTGCCAGCAGTTTAGGAGGGGCCGGTATGGCCTATGGCTACACCTTC

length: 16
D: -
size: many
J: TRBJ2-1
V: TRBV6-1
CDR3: CASSGIQGPLYNEQFF
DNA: TGTGCCAGCAGTGGAATACAGGGACCATTATACAATGAGCAGTTCTTC

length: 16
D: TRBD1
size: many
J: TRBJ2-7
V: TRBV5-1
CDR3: CASSFQTGEEIYEQYF
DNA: TGCGCCAGCAGCTTCCAGACAGGGGAGGAAATCTACGAGCAGTACTTC

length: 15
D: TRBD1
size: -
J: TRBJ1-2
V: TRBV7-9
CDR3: CASSSGQGLPYGYTF
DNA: TGTGCCAGCAGCTCGGGACAGGGGCTACCCTATGGCTACACCTTC

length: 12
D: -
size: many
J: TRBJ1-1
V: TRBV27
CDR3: CASTDGRSEAFF
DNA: TGTGCCAGCACTGACGGACGATCCGAAGCTTTCTTT

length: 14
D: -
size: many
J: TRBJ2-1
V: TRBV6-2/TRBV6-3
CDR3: CASSSLGLSNEQFF
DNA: TGTGCCAGCAGTTCCTTGGGCCTTAGTAATGAGCAGTTCTTC

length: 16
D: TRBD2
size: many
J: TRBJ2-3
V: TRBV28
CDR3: CASSLGEGVYPDTQYF
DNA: TGTGCCAGCAGTCTGGGGGAGGGAGTCTATCCAGATACGCAGTATTTT

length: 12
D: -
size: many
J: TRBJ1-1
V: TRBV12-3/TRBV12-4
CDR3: CASKEGGTEAFF
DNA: TGTGCCAGCAAGGAGGGCGGGACTGAAGCTTTCTTT

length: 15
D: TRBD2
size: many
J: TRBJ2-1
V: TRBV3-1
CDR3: CASSLGTSGHNEQFF
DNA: TGTGCCAGCAGTTTAGGGACTAGCGGTCACAATGAGCAGTTCTTC

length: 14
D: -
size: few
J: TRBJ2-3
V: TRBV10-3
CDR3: CAIKRDPAVDTQYF
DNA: TGTGCCATCAAGAGGGACCCTGCGGTGGATACGCAGTATTTT

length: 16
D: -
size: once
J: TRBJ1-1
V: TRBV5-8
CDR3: CASSLEWGVTATEAFF
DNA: TGTGCCAGCAGCTTAGAGTGGGGGGTTACGGCCACTGAAGCTTTCTTT

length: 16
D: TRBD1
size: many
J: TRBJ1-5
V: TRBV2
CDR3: CASRRGPQSGNQPRHF
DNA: TGTGCCAGCAGAAGGGGGCCCCAGAGTGGCAATCAGCCCCGGCATTTT

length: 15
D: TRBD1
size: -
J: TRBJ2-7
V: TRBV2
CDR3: CASSHVPGQGYEQYF
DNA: TGTGCCAGCAGTCACGTCCCGGGACAGGGCTACGAGCAGTACTTC

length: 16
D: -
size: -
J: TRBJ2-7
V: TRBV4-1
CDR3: CASSQDPRGMNYEQYF
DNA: TGCGCCAGCAGCCAAGATCCCAGGGGAATGAACTACGAGCAGTACTTC

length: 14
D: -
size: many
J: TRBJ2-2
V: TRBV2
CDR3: CASSARTTTGELFF
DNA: TGTGCCAGCAGTGCCAGGACTACCACCGGGGAGCTGTTTTTT

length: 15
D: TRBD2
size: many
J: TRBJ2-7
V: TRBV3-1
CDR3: CASRQHSGTRYEQYF
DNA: TGTGCCAGCAGGCAACATTCCGGGACTAGGTACGAGCAGTACTTC

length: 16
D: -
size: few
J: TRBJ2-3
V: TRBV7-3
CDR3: CASSLGWRAGTDTQYF
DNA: TGTGCCAGCAGCTTAGGCTGGCGGGCAGGCACAGATACGCAGTATTTT

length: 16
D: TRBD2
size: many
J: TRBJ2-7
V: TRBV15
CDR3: CATSRGGLVFAYEQYF
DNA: TGTGCCACCAGCAGAGGGGGACTAGTTTTCGCCTACGAGCAGTACTTC

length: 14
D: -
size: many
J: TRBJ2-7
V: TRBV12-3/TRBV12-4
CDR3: CASSLSPKTYEQYF
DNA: TGTGCCAGCAGTTTGAGTCCCAAGACCTACGAGCAGTACTTC

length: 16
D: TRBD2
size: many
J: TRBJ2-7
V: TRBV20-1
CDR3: CSAREEGYSGFYEQYF
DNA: TGCAGTGCTAGAGAGGAGGGGTATAGCGGGTTCTACGAGCAGTACTTC

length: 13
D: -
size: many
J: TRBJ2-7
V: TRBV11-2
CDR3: CASTRSGDYEQYF
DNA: TGTGCCAGCACCAGGAGCGGAGACTACGAGCAGTACTTC

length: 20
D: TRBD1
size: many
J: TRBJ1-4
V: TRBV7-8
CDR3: CASSLGPGTGVMFGNEKLFF
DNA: TGTGCCAGCAGCTTAGGTCCCGGGACAGGGGTTATGTTCGGGAATGAAAAACTGTTTTTT

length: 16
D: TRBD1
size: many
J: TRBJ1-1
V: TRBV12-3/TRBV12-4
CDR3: CASRLGGDRVSTEAFF
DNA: TGTGCCAGCAGATTGGGGGGAGACAGGGTCTCCACTGAAGCTTTCTTT

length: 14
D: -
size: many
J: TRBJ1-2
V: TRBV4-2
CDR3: CASSQVGGDYGYTF
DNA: TGTGCCAGCAGCCAGGTTGGGGGTGACTATGGCTACACCTTC

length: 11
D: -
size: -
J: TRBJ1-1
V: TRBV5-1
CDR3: CASSTDLEAFF
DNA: TGCGCCAGCAGCACGGACCTTGAAGCTTTCTTT

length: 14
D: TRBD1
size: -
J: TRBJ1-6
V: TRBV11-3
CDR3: CASSTGTGVSPLHF
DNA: TGTGCCAGCAGCACCGGGACAGGGGTTTCACCCCTCCACTTT

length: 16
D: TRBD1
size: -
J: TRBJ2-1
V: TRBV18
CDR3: CASSLTETGVLDEQFF
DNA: TGTGCCAGCTCACTCACCGAGACAGGGGTTTTGGATGAGCAGTTCTTC